Following are 13 T cell receptor beta chains from one sample sequenced in a study of control samples from healthy donors and cancer patients. Profiled with immunoSEQ multiplex PCR; TCRdb holds only in-frame clones, not every one. In the table there are some 160,000 clones, under 90% of which are singletons. Sequenced input: blood. The receptors shown here come from a man aged 25-45 years in good health.

The V call is TRBV19, the J call TRBJ1-1; D remains ambiguous. V lost 7 bases and J 1 base, leaving 10 bases between the germline ends. The germline V gene has CDR1 LNHDA and CDR2 SQIVND (reference sequence). The CDR3 totals 13 residues. The CDR3 region is CASKIQGNTEAFF. CDR3 sequence (DNA): TGTGCCAGTAAGATCCAAGGGAACACTGAAGCTTTCTTT.

In its sample, this clone was seen a few times. J is TRBJ2-7 and V is TRBV30; no clear D gene. The CDR3 length is 13 residues. V was trimmed by 2 bases and J by 4 bases, leaving 12 bases between them. Germline V gene lookup returns CDR1 GTSNPN and CDR2 SVGIG (reference sequence). CDR3 sequence reads: CAWSRAAFYEQYF. The DNA of the CDR3 is TGTGCCTGGAGTCGTGCAGCGTTTTACGAGCAGTACTTC.

For the CDR3, the DNA is TGTGCCAGCAGCTTAGGGGAGATCGGGGAGCTGTTTTTT. Translating gives CASSLGEIGELFF. V gene TRBV5-4 combines with J gene TRBJ2-2; D possibly matches TRBD1 or TRBD2 (5 bases each). Trimming left V 2 bases short and J 7 bases short, with 9 bases between. CDR3 length equals 13 residues. The germline gives CDR1 SGHNT, CDR2 YYREEE (reference sequence).

The chain combines TRBV7-9 with TRBJ1-3; no clear D gene. The CDR3 contains 13 residues. V shed 3 bases and J shed 8 bases, with 11 bases lying between them. The germline gives CDR1 SEHNR, CDR2 FQNEAQ (reference sequence). The DNA of the CDR3 is TGTGCCAGCAGCTTCGGGTCCCAAGACACCATATATTTT. It translates to CASSFGSQDTIYF.

This clone came up a few times. This chain connects TRBV3-1 (or the pseudogene TRBV3-2) to TRBJ1-1; D remains ambiguous. This CDR3 is built from 15 residues. The V end was cut by 4 bases, the J end by 1 base, with 13 bases between. Looked up from germline, CDR1 is LGHDT and CDR2 is YNNKEL (reference sequence). CDR3 protein: CASSPPVHPNTEAFF. The CDR3 coding sequence is TGTGCCAGCAGCCCCCCCGTCCACCCGAACACTGAAGCTTTCTTT.

The gene calls are TRBV19 and TRBJ1-2; 9 bases align to TRBD1. The CDR3 sequence is 14 residues long. Germline V gene data show CDR1 as LNHDA and CDR2 as SQIVND (reference sequence). Trimming at V came to 5 bases and at J to 7 bases, leaving 8 bases not matched to a gene. Written as DNA, the CDR3 is TGTGCCAGTAGTTGGACAGGGACAGGGTCTGGCTACACCTTC. Protein: CASSWTGTGSGYTF.

The V call is TRBV4-3, the J call TRBJ1-6; TRBD1 is a possible D gene (5 bases). Trimming stripped 4 bases from V and 5 bases from J, with 12 bases between. This CDR3 region has 15 residues. Germline V gene data show CDR1 as LGHNA and CDR2 as YSLEER. CDR3 coding DNA: TGCGCCAGCAGCCCCACAGGAGGGGATAATTCACCCCTCCACTTT. Translating gives CASSPTGGDNSPLHF.

The chain has TRBV18 and TRBJ1-5; TRBD1 aligns across 12 bases. V gave up 3 bases and J gave up 2 bases; unmatched junction bases: 14. Germline V gives CDR1 KGHSH, CDR2 LQKENI. This CDR3 has 20 residues. CDR3 nucleotide sequence: TGTGCCAGCTCACCCCCCCCTCGGGGGACAGGGGGCTACGGCAATCAGCCCCAGCATTTT. As protein: CASSPPPRGTGGYGNQPQHF.

By sample fraction, this clone is medium-sized. The V gene is TRBV27, the J gene TRBJ2-3, with 9 bases fitting TRBD2. CDR1 MNHEY and CDR2 SMNVEV come from the germline V gene (reference sequence). V dropped 5 bases and J dropped 1; count of bases not matched to a gene: 4. CDR3 length: 15 amino acids. Here the CDR3 reads CASSQRTSGTDTQYF. In nucleotides, the CDR3 is TGTGCCAGCAGTCAGCGGACTAGCGGCACAGATACGCAGTATTTT.

The table lists this clone with a few counts. The V call is TRBV19, the J call TRBJ1-2, with TRBD1 matching over 7 bases. CDR3 length equals 14 residues. Germline V gives CDR1 LNHDA, CDR2 SQIVND (reference sequence). J was trimmed by 3 bases and V by 3 bases; bases with no gene match: 4. CDR3: CASSMEGADYGYTF. Here the CDR3 DNA reads TGTGCCAGTAGTATGGAGGGGGCCGACTATGGCTACACCTTC.

The sample holds one count of this clone. The V gene is TRBV6-5, the J gene TRBJ2-7; tentatively, D is TRBD1 (5 bases). V lost 8 bases to trimming and J lost 6 bases, with 23 bases between them. Germline CDR1 and CDR2: MNHEY and SVGAGI. CDR3 length: 15 residues. CDR3 DNA sequence: TGTGCCAGCTCACGCGGAGTGGGGCTTGCCGTCGAGCAGTACTTC. It is translated as CASSRGVGLAVEQYF.

The chain carries TRBV5-1 and TRBJ2-1; TRBD2 agrees at 7 bases. J gave up 0 bases and V 2 bases, and 2 bases lay outside the gene matches. The CDR3 has 15 residues. From germline, CDR1 is SGHRS and CDR2 YFSETQ. CDR3 nucleotides: TGCGCCAGCAGCTTTGGCGGGAGCTCCTACAATGAGCAGTTCTTC. Translation gives CASSFGGSSYNEQFF.

This rearrangement joins TRBV27 to TRBJ2-7; TRBD1 matches 8 bases. The V segment lost 5 bases and the J segment 1 base; nucleotides outside the gene matches: 7. Germline V gene data show CDR1 as MNHEY and CDR2 as SMNVEV (reference sequence). CDR3 length: 15 amino acids. This CDR3 is CASSLGQGRSYEQYF. For the CDR3, the DNA is TGTGCCAGCAGTCTTGGACAGGGTAGGTCCTACGAGCAGTACTTC.